This TCR beta chain was observed in a study of T-cell memory formation after mild COVID-19. The CDR3 runs to 16 residues. The V gene's germline CDR1 is SGDLS and CDR2 YYNGEE. Trimming pared 0 bases from V and 3 bases from J, leaving 13 bases between. Study-wide results and limits: Certain responding clones were present in pre-infection memory, suggesting participation of cross-reactive memory.

This clonotype occurred a few times. Its antigen is currently unknown. 5'RACE with constant-segment primers built TCRalpha and TCRbeta cDNA libraries with UMIs. TCRdb redid the calling of the 5' RACE reads with MiXCR, one entry per CDR3 protein. The sample holds approximately 440,000 distinct CDR3 sequences; 20% are singletons and the top ten take about 8.1%. Specimen: PBMCs or a T cell subset sorted from them (not recorded which). The origin of this receptor is an adult woman who had mild COVID-19 (a few samples of this study predate the infection). Cell type and time point are not known. This chain uses TRBV9 with TRBJ2-1, with D possibly matching TRBD1 (5 bases). Written as DNA, the CDR3 is TGTGCCAGCAGCGTAGAACCGACAGAAGGCTACAATGAGCAGTTCTTC. This codes for CASSVEPTEGYNEQFF. The whole variable domain, filled in from reference TRBV9 and TRBJ2-1, reads DSGVTQTPKHLITATGQRVTLRCSPRSGDLSVYWYQQSLDQGLQFLIQYYNGEERAKGNILERFSAQQFPDLHSELNLSSLELGDSALYFCASSVEPTEGYNEQFFGPGTRLTVL.